The present T cell receptor beta chain was sequenced within a study of CD8 T cells in Susac syndrome. The germline gives CDR1 SQVTM, CDR2 ANQGSEA. The V segment lost 4 bases and the J segment 1 base; nucleotides outside the gene matches: 8. The CDR3 covers 17 residues. CD8+ and CD4+ T cells taken from blood had their TCR beta sequenced. In the multiple sclerosis control group, patients were treatment-naive and had stable or active relapsing-remitting disease. Negative isolation yielded CD8+ and CD4+ T cells; FACS enriched TEMRA cells. Reverse transcription of roughly 0.5 to 1 ug RNA used random hexamers. An immunoSEQ multiplex PCR generated amplified TCR beta CDR3 products spanning 54 Vbeta and 13 Jbeta. TCRdb passed the immunoSEQ multiplex PCR reads through MiXCR, listing each CDR3 protein once. The sample contains about 210,000 distinct CDR3 sequences, about 96% of which appear only once.

This clonotype was obtained from a human donor with multiple sclerosis. The J gene is TRBJ2-6, the V gene TRBV29-1; 9 positions agree with TRBD1. The sequencing sample was made of CD4+ T cells from PBMCs. The CDR3 region is CSVGGTGFSSGANVLTF. The CDR3 DNA sequence: TGCAGCGTTGGGGGGACAGGGTTTAGTTCTGGGGCCAACGTCCTGACTTTC.